A single sample is the source of the 5 T cell receptor beta chains below, sequenced in a study of neurological immune-mediated disorders. TCRdb reprocessed the 5' RACE reads with MiXCR, giving one entry per CDR3 protein. The repertoire includes 50,000 to 70,000 distinct CDR3 sequences, approximately 11% of them detected once, and about 10% sits in the top ten. Sequenced sample: PBMCs. The receptors come from a woman aged 60-75 years with HTLV-1-associated myelopathy (HAM/TSP).

In the case of this clonotype: The junction departs from the called germline gene at one end, perhaps through a read error. The CDR3 DNA is TGCAGTGACCTACGGGGGACCACTGAAGCTTTATTT. Translating gives CSDLRGTTEALF. The chain carries TRBV20-1 and TRBJ1-1; possible D gene TRBD1, 5 bases. CDR3 length: 12 residues. Germline V gene data show CDR1 as DFQATT and CDR2 as SNEGSKA (reference sequence).

This clonotype was recorded many times. The chain couples TRBV12-3 or TRBV12-4 to TRBJ2-6, with D unclear. V shed 6 bases and J shed 4 bases, with 7 bases lying between them. The CDR3 covers 13 residues. The CDR3 bases are TGTGCCAGCAGCTCCCTGGGGGCCAACGTCCTGACTTTC. Translating it yields CASSSLGANVLTF.

Worth noting for this clonotype: Compared with germline, one end of the junction differs, possibly owing to a read error. The rearrangement links TRBV5-1 to TRBJ1-3, with TRBD1 identical over 7 bases. Germline V gene lookup returns CDR1 SGHRS and CDR2 YFSETQ. The CDR3 contains 15 residues. This CDR3 is CASSLVTGRGNTIYF. CDR3 DNA: TGCGCCAGCAGCTTGGTGACAGGGAGAGGAAACACAATATATTTT.

This clonotype was counted at least ten times. The chain employs TRBV5-6 and TRBJ2-3, with 11 bases that match TRBD2. Germline loops: CDR1 SGHDT, CDR2 YYEEEE. Losses at the gene ends were 0 bases for V and 2 bases for J; bases not matched to a gene: 5. The CDR3 totals 17 residues. The DNA for the CDR3 is TGTGCCAGCAGCTTGGCACCGGGACTAGCGGACACAGATACGCAGTATTTT. Residues: CASSLAPGLADTDTQYF.

This clonotype was counted many times. The V call is TRBV11-2, the J call TRBJ2-7; D not certain. V lost 1 base to trimming and J lost 6 bases, with 10 bases between them. CDR1 and CDR2 (germline): SGHAT, FQNNGV. The CDR3 length is 13 residues. CDR3 sequence reads: CASSLGPGGEQYF. CDR3 in DNA: TGTGCCAGCAGCTTAGGTCCGGGTGGCGAGCAGTACTTC.